Listed below are T cell receptor beta chains from one sample, sequenced in a study of cytotoxic CD8 clonotypes in ibrutinib-treated CLL. Assay: immunoSEQ multiplex PCR; the TCRdb copy retains only in-frame clones and omits some. The data show over 150,000 clones, about four fifths seen once. This sample comprised PBMCs, obtained after 12 months of ibrutinib treatment. These receptors originate from a human donor with chronic lymphocytic leukemia. CDR3s include the opening cysteine and the closing phenylalanine or tryptophan. The D gene is left open where the match is weak. Rows give clone size only sometimes, using once, few, many, or a class for an expanded clone.

clone_size,j_call,d_call,v_call,cdr3_aa,cdr3_nt
-,TRBJ2-7,-,TRBV5-5,CASSASRIEQYF,TGTGCCAGCAGCGCATCGCGGATCGAGCAGTACTTC
-,TRBJ1-1,-,TRBV9,CASSPSLRNTEAFF,TGTGCCAGCAGCCCCAGTCTACGGAACACTGAAGCTTTCTTT
-,TRBJ2-7,-,TRBV9,CASSVGQSSSYEQYF,TGTGCCAGCAGCGTAGGACAGTCGAGCTCCTACGAGCAGTACTTC
-,TRBJ1-5,-,TRBV6-5,CASSYSHPGSNQPQHF,TGTGCCAGCAGTTACTCGCACCCAGGAAGCAATCAGCCCCAGCATTTT
-,TRBJ2-5,-,TRBV19,CASKPNGGGNMRETQYF,TGTGCCAGTAAGCCCAATGGAGGGGGAAATATGAGAGAGACCCAGTACTTC
-,TRBJ2-7,-,TRBV5-6,CASSFSGPSSRSYEQYF,TGTGCCAGCAGCTTTTCCGGACCATCATCCCGTAGCTACGAGCAGTACTTC
few,TRBJ1-5,-,TRBV5-1,CASSLGPGSNQPQHF,TGCGCCAGCAGCTTGGGGCCAGGTAGCAATCAGCCCCAGCATTTT
-,TRBJ1-2,TRBD1,TRBV5-5,CASSLATGEIFYGYTF,TGTGCCAGCAGCCTCGCGACAGGGGAAATTTTCTATGGCTACACCTTC
-,TRBJ2-2,-,TRBV5-8,CASSLGLFRGELFF,TGTGCCAGCAGCTTGGGACTCTTTCGCGGGGAGCTGTTTTTT
-,TRBJ1-1,-,TRBV10-3,CAISESSGGSTEAFF,TGTGCCATCAGTGAGTCGTCAGGCGGGAGCACTGAAGCTTTCTTT
-,TRBJ2-7,TRBD1,TRBV10-1,CASSEFGQGYEQYF,TGCGCCAGCAGTGAGTTTGGACAGGGGTACGAGCAGTACTTC
few,TRBJ1-2,-,TRBV6-5,CASRGQSRGYTF,TGTGCCAGCAGAGGACAGTCGCGAGGCTACACCTTC
once,TRBJ2-5,-,TRBV11-2,CASSSETQYF,TGTGCCAGCAGCTCAGAGACCCAGTACTTC
-,TRBJ1-2,-,TRBV28,CASSLSQQGDYGYTF,TGTGCCAGCAGTTTGTCCCAACAGGGTGACTATGGCTACACCTTC
-,TRBJ2-3,TRBD2,TRBV28,CASSRSGGAMDTQYF,TGTGCCAGCAGCCGAAGCGGGGGGGCGATGGATACGCAGTATTTT
-,TRBJ1-5,-,TRBV6-1,CASSEARGRQPQHF,TGTGCCAGCAGTGAAGCAAGGGGACGTCAGCCCCAGCATTTT
-,TRBJ2-5,-,TRBV4-2,CASSQDKASSETQYF,TGTGCCAGCAGCCAAGATAAGGCTAGTTCTGAGACCCAGTACTTC
once,TRBJ1-3,-,TRBV7-2,CASSLNDYTIYF,TGTGCCAGCAGCTTGAATGATTACACCATATATTTT
once,TRBJ1-1,-,TRBV28,CASSLESPGKNTEAFF,TGTGCCAGCAGTTTAGAATCACCTGGGAAGAACACTGAAGCTTTCTTT
-,TRBJ1-2,TRBD1,TRBV29-1,CSAEGGQGIRYTF,TGCAGCGCTGAGGGGGGACAGGGGATACGCTACACCTTC
-,TRBJ2-1,TRBD2,TRBV28,CASSSLRGGEQFF,TGTGCCAGCAGTTCCCTACGGGGGGGAGAGCAGTTCTTC
-,TRBJ1-1,-,TRBV7-9,CASSLVFSGGTEAFF,TGTGCCAGCAGCTTAGTTTTCAGCGGGGGCACTGAAGCTTTCTTT
-,TRBJ2-6,TRBD1,TRBV7-9,CASSEQGAGANVLTF,TGTGCCAGCAGCGAACAGGGGGCTGGGGCCAACGTCCTGACTTTC
-,TRBJ1-4,-,TRBV21-1,CASSKAKGQGANEKLFF,TGTGCCAGCAGCAAAGCTAAGGGACAGGGGGCTAATGAAAAACTGTTTTTT
-,TRBJ1-3,-,TRBV19,CASSVQISGNTIYF,TGTGCCAGTAGTGTGCAGATCTCTGGAAACACCATATATTTT
-,TRBJ2-7,-,TRBV7-2,CASRPPGSSYEQYF,TGTGCCAGCAGACCCCCGGGTTCATCCTACGAGCAGTACTTC
-,TRBJ1-5,-,TRBV2,CASSEGQYQPQHF,TGTGCCAGCAGTGAAGGGCAGTATCAGCCCCAGCATTTT
-,TRBJ2-3,-,TRBV19,CASRRGGGRTDTQYF,TGTGCCAGTAGAAGGGGTGGGGGGCGCACAGATACGCAGTATTTT
few,TRBJ1-1,TRBD1,TRBV30,CAQLDRVEAFF,TGTGCTCAATTGGACAGGGTCGAAGCTTTCTTT
-,TRBJ2-1,-,TRBV5-8,CASSLIVGGGVAGNEQFF,TGTGCCAGCAGCTTGATTGTCGGCGGAGGGGTTGCGGGCAATGAGCAGTTCTTC
-,TRBJ1-2,TRBD1,TRBV5-6,CASRPDRVGYGYTF,TGTGCCAGCAGACCGGACAGGGTTGGCTATGGCTACACCTTC
-,TRBJ1-2,TRBD1,TRBV6-5,CASRKETPGGYGYTF,TGTGCCAGCAGAAAAGAGACACCAGGGGGCTATGGCTACACCTTC
few,TRBJ1-3,-,TRBV7-3,CASSLTGAPGNTIYF,TGTGCCAGCAGCTTAACGGGAGCCCCTGGAAACACCATATATTTT
-,TRBJ1-4,TRBD1,TRBV2,CASSAQGGNEKLFF,TGTGCCAGCAGTGCCCAGGGGGGTAATGAAAAACTGTTTTTT
-,TRBJ2-1,TRBD2,TRBV5-1,CASSLDSSGRYNEQFF,TGCGCCAGCAGCTTGGATTCTAGCGGGAGGTACAATGAGCAGTTCTTC
-,TRBJ1-1,TRBD1,TRBV19,CASSRTQGENTEAFF,TGTGCCAGTAGTCGCACACAGGGGGAGAACACTGAAGCTTTCTTT
-,TRBJ1-5,TRBD1,TRBV5-6,CASSLAPTGGSNQPQHF,TGTGCCAGCAGCTTGGCCCCAACAGGGGGAAGCAATCAGCCCCAGCATTTT
once,TRBJ2-2,TRBD2,TRBV19,CASSTLTSADTGELFF,TGTGCCAGTAGTACCCTTACTAGCGCCGACACCGGGGAGCTGTTTTTT
-,TRBJ1-1,TRBD1,TRBV7-2,CASSLETGGRRGEAFF,TGTGCCAGCAGCCTTGAGACAGGGGGGAGAAGAGGTGAAGCTTTCTTT
few,TRBJ2-5,-,TRBV29-1,CSVPKGWETQYF,TGCAGCGTCCCAAAGGGGTGGGAGACCCAGTACTTC
-,TRBJ1-2,-,TRBV7-8,CASSFRLSANYGYTF,TGTGCCAGCAGCTTCAGACTGTCAGCTAACTATGGCTACACCTTC
-,TRBJ2-5,-,TRBV4-1,CASSQDGVAGGETQYF,TGCGCCAGCAGCCAAGACGGGGTAGCAGGAGGGGAGACCCAGTACTTC
few,TRBJ1-6,-,TRBV28,CASSEKTGLGSPLHF,TGTGCCAGCAGTGAAAAAACAGGGTTGGGTTCACCCCTCCACTTT
-,TRBJ1-4,-,TRBV27,CASRPGGTYSEKLFF,TGTGCCAGCAGACCCGGCGGAACCTACTCTGAAAAACTGTTTTTT
-,TRBJ2-7,-,TRBV19,CASSNTRGGGQLGLYEQYF,TGTGCCAGTAGTAACACTCGGGGAGGGGGCCAGCTGGGACTTTACGAGCAGTACTTC